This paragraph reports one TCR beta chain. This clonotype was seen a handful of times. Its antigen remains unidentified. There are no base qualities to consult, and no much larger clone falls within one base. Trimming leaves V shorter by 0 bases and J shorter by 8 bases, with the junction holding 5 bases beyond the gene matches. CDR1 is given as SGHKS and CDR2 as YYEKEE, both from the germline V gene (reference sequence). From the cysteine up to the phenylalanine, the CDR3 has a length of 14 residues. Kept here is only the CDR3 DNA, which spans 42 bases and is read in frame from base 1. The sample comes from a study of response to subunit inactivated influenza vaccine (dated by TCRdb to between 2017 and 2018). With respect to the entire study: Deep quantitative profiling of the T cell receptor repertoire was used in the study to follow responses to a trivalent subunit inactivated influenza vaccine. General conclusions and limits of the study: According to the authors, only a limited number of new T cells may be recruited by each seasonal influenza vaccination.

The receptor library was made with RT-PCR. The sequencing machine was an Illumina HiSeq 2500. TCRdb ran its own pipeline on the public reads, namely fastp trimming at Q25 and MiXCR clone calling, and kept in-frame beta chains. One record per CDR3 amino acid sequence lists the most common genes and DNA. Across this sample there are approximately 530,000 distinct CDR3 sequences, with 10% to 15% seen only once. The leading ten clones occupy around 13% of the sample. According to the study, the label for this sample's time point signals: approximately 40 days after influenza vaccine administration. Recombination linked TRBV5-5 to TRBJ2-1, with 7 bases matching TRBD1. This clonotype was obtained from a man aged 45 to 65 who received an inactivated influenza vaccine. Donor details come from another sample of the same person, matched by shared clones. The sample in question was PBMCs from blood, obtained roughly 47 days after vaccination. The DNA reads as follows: TGTGCCAGCAGCTTGGACTTCCAGGGGGATGAGCAGTTCTTC. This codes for CASSLDFQGDEQFF.